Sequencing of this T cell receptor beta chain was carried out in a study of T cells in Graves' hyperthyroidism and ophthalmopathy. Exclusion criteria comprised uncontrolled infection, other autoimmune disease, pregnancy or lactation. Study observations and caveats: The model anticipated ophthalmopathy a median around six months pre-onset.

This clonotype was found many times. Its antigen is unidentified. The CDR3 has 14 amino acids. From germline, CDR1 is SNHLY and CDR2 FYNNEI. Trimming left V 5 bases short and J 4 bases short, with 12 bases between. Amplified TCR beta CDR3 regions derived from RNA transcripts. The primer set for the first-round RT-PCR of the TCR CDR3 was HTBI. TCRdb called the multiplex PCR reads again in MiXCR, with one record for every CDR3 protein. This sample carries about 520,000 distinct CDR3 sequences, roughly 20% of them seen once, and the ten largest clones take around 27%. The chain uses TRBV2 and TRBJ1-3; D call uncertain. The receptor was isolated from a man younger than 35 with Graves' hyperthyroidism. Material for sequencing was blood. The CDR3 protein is CASSLGPAGNTIYF. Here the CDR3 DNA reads TGTGCCAGCAGTTTAGGCCCAGCGGGAAACACCATATATTTT.